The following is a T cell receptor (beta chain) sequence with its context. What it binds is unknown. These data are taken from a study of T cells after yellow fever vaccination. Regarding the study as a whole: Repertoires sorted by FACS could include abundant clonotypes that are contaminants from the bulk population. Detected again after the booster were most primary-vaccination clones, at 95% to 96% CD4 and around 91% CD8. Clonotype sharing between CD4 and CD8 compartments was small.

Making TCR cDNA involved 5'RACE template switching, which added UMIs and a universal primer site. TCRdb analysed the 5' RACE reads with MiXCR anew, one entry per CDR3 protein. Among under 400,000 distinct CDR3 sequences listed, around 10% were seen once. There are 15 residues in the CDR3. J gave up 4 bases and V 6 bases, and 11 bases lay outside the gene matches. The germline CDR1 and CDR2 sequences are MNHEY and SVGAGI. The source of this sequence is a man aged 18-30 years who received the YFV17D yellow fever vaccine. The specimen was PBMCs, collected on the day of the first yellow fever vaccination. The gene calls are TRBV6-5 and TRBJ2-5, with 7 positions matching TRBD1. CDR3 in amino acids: CASRLQGSMGETQYF. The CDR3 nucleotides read TGTGCCAGCAGGTTACAGGGGTCCATGGGAGAGACCCAGTACTTC.